This TCR beta chain came from a study of T cells in Graves' hyperthyroidism and ophthalmopathy. If no ophthalmopathy progression occurred within 18 months, Graves' hyperthyroidism was stable. Amplification yielded TCR beta CDR3 regions, with RNA transcripts as the source. With the HTBI primer set, the TCR CDR3 went through a first round of RT-PCR. TCRdb used MiXCR to reprocess the multiplex PCR reads, holding one entry per CDR3 protein. The table includes around 500,000 distinct CDR3 sequences, approximately 14% detected once. Findings and limits, study-wide: Researchers report that a 13 V-J model separated ophthalmopathy from stable hyperthyroidism. Blood also held most thyroid clonotypes expanded beyond 0.001.

This clonotype was counted at least ten times. Antigen unknown. Looked up from germline, CDR1 is DFQATT and CDR2 is SNEGSKA (reference sequence). The length of the CDR3 is 14 residues. V gave up 5 bases and J gave up 6 bases; unmatched junction bases: 9. The chain couples TRBV20-1 to TRBJ2-1; 8 nucleotides match TRBD2. The receptor was derived from a woman in her forties with Graves' hyperthyroidism. Input material: blood. The CDR3 protein is CSACNGRGINEQFF. In DNA form, the CDR3 reads TGCAGTGCTTGTAACGGGAGGGGGATCAATGAGCAGTTCTTC.